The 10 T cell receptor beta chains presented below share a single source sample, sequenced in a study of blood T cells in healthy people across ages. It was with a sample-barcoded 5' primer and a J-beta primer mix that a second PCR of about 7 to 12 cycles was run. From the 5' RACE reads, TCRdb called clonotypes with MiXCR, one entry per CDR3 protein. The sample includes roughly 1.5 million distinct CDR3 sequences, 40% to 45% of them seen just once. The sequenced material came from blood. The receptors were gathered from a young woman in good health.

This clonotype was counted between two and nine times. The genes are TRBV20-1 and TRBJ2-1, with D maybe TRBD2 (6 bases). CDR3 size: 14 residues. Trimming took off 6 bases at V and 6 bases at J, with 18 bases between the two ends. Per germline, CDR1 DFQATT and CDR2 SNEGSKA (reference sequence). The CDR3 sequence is CSALGGAGPNEQFF. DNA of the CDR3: TGCAGTGCCCTGGGAGGAGCCGGTCCCAATGAGCAGTTCTTC.

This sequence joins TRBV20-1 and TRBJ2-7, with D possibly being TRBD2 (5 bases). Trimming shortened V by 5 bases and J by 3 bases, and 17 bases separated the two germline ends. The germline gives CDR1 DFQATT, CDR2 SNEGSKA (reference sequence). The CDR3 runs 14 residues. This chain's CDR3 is CSASRRQRSYEQYF. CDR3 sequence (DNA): TGCAGTGCTTCCAGGAGGCAGCGGAGCTACGAGCAGTACTTC.

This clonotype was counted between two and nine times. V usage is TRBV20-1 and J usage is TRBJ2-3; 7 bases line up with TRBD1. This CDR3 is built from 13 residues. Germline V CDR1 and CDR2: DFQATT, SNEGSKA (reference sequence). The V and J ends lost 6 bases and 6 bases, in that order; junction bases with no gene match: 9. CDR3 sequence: CSATDRVPDTQYF. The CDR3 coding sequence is TGCAGTGCCACTGACAGGGTCCCCGATACGCAGTATTTT.

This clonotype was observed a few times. CDR3 coding DNA: TGTGCCAGCAGCCAAGCGACTAGGGACGGCATTCAGTACTTC. It codes for CASSQATRDGIQYF. V gene TRBV3-1 combines with J gene TRBJ2-4; possibly TRBD2 for D (6 bases). Germline V gene lookup returns CDR1 LGHDT and CDR2 YNNKEL (reference sequence). The CDR3 extends over 14 amino acids. Trimming shortened V by 1 base and J by 9 bases, and 13 bases separated the two germline ends.

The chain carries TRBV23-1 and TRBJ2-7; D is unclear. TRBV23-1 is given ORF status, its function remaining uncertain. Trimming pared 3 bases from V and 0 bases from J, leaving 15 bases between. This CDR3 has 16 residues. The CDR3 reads CASSHSHSDVSYEQYF. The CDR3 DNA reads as TGCGCCAGCAGTCACTCACACAGCGACGTCTCCTACGAGCAGTACTTC.

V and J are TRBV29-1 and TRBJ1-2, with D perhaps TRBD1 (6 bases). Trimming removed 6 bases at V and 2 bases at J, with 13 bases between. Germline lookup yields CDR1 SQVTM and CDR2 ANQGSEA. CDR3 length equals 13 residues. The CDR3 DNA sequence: TGCAGCGTCAGGGACACCACCAACTATGGCTACACCTTC. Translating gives CSVRDTTNYGYTF.

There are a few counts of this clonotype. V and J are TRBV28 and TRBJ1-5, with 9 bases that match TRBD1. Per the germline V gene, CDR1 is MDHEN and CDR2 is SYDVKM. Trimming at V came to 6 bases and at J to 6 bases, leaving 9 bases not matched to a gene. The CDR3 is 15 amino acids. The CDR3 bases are TGTGCCAGCAGAGCCGACAGGGGGGGGTTTCAGCCCCAGCATTTT. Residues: CASRADRGGFQPQHF.

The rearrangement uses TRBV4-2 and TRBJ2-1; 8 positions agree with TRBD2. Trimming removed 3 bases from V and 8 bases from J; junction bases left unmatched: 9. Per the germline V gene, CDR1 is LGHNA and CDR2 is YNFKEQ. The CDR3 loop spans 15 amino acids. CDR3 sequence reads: CASSHGEREFDEQFF. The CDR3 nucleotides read TGTGCCAGCAGCCACGGAGAGCGGGAGTTCGATGAGCAGTTCTTC.

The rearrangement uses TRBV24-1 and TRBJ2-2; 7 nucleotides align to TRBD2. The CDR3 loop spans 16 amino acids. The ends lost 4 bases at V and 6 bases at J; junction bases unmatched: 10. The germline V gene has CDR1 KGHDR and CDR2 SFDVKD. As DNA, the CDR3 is TGTGCCACCAGTGAGAGGACTAGAGGGTTCCCCGGGGAGCTGTTTTTT. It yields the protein CATSERTRGFPGELFF.

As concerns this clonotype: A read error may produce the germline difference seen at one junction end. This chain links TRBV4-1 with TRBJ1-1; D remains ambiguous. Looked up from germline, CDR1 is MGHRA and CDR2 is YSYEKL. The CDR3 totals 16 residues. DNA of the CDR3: TGCGCCAACAGCCAAGAGTTCTCACAATGGGACACTGAAGCTTTCTTT. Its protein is CANSQEFSQWDTEAFF.